Below, one TCR beta chain is given with its context. Its cognate antigen is unknown. These data belong to a study of radiotherapy plus CTLA-4 blockade in lung cancer. Enrolled patients, whose metastatic non-small-cell lung cancer was chemo-refractory, received focal radiation plus CTLA-4 blockade with ipilimumab. Study conclusions and caveats: TCR clones of tumor origin grew in blood after radiotherapy plus ipilimumab. Reportedly, early blood T cell clone dynamics best predicted response, with interferon-beta.

TCRdb keeps only in-frame clones here, not all; method: immunoSEQ multiplex PCR. The data hold about 64,000 clones, with around 74% observed a single time. Germline V gene sequence: CDR1 MNHEY, CDR2 SMNVEV (reference sequence). The CDR3 loop spans 14 amino acids. V was trimmed by 5 bases and J by 6 bases, leaving 14 bases between them. The receptor's source is a human donor with non-small cell lung cancer whose response to radiotherapy plus ipilimumab could not be evaluated. The sample consisted of peripheral blood, taken from a patient treated with radiotherapy plus ipilimumab. The chain uses TRBV27 and TRBJ1-5; D might be TRBD1 (5 bases). CDR3: CASSRGQTRQPQHF. Here the CDR3 DNA reads TGTGCCAGCAGTCGCGGACAAACGCGTCAGCCCCAGCATTTT.